This passage covers 28 T cell receptor beta chains from one sample sequenced in a study of blood T cell repertoires in COVID-19 (dated by TCRdb to 2020 to 2021). The library was prepared using the immunoSEQ multiplex PCR assay. The table comes from immuneACCESS by way of TCRdb, which keeps in-frame sequences with V and J called. Part of the clones is missing from these tables; in studies checked, under half for an unresolved V gene and the rest for unknown reasons. The sample records about 88,000 clones, over 75% of which are singletons. 2.5% to 3.5% of the sample goes to the ten largest clones. Material for sequencing was peripheral blood. Receptors originate from an elderly woman with acute or convalescent COVID-19.

This chain uses TRBV18 with TRBJ1-1; a weak D match, TRBD1 (6 bases). Trimming shortened V by 3 bases and J by 1 base, and 9 bases separated the two germline ends. The CDR3 spans 14 residues. Germline V CDR1 and CDR2: KGHSH, LQKENI. The DNA for the CDR3 is TGTGCCAGCTCACCGGGACACTCGAACACTGAAGCTTTCTTT. Its protein is CASSPGHSNTEAFF. The complete variable domain, with remaining parts taken from reference TRBV18 and TRBJ1-1, reads NAGVMQNPRHLVRRRGQEARLRCSPMKGHSHVYWYRQLPEEGLKFMVYLQKENIIDESGMPKERFSAEFPKEGPSILRIQQVVRGDSAAYFCASSPGHSNTEAFFGQGTRLTVV.

The chain combines TRBV5-6 with TRBJ2-1; D might be TRBD2 (7 bases). Trimming removed 5 bases from V and 6 bases from J, with 9 bases in between. CDR3 size: 12 residues. The V gene's germline CDR1 is SGHDT and CDR2 YYEEEE. The CDR3 loop is CASRGGANEQFF. DNA of the CDR3: TGTGCCAGCAGGGGGGGGGCCAATGAGCAGTTCTTC.

The CDR3 DNA sequence: TGTGCCAGCTCACCCCCCGAGGGATGGAACACCGGGGAGCTGTTTTTT. Translation gives CASSPPEGWNTGELFF. This rearrangement joins TRBV18 to TRBJ2-2, with D possibly being TRBD2 (5 bases). V lost 3 bases, J lost 1 base, and 12 bases lay in between. The CDR3 is 16 amino acids. Germline V gives CDR1 KGHSH, CDR2 LQKENI.

The chain is built from TRBV4-2 and TRBJ2-3, with 11 nucleotides matching TRBD2. Germline assignment: CDR1 LGHNA and CDR2 YNFKEQ. V lost 4 bases, J lost 2 bases, and 5 bases stayed unmatched. CDR3 length: 16 residues. The chain's CDR3 is CASSLSGGASTDTQYF. The CDR3 bases are TGTGCCAGCAGCCTTAGCGGGGGGGCCTCCACAGATACGCAGTATTTT.

The table lists this clone with a count of one. V and J are TRBV18 and TRBJ2-7; D gene ambiguous. The V and J ends lost 2 bases and 0 bases respectively, with 8 bases between them. CDR3 length: 14 amino acids. The germline V gene has CDR1 KGHSH and CDR2 LQKENI. The CDR3 sequence is CASSPSGDSYEQYF. CDR3 nucleotides: TGTGCCAGCTCACCATCGGGTGACTCCTACGAGCAGTACTTC.

The chain carries TRBV10-2 and TRBJ1-2; D gene ambiguous. V was shortened by 3 bases and J by 7 bases, with 15 bases between the two germline ends. Per germline, CDR1 WSHSY and CDR2 SAAADI. This CDR3 contains 14 residues. The DNA of the CDR3 is TGCGCCAGCAGTGAATCACGTGCCCCTATTGGCTACACCTTC. This translates into CASSESRAPIGYTF.

The gene calls are TRBV6-5 and TRBJ1-2; D gene ambiguous. Germline V gene sequence: CDR1 MNHEY, CDR2 SVGAGI. CDR3 length: 12 residues. Trimming left V 5 bases short and J 3 bases short, with 7 bases between. The DNA for the CDR3 is TGTGCCAGCAGTACCTCGGACTATGGCTACACCTTC. Protein: CASSTSDYGYTF.

DNA of the CDR3: TGTGCCAGCAGTTTCGGACAGGTCCGTTACAATGAGCAGTTCTTC. Translation gives CASSFGQVRYNEQFF. The chain uses TRBV6-6 and TRBJ2-1; TRBD1 agrees at 7 bases. Germline values: CDR1 MNHNY, CDR2 SVGAGI (reference sequence). The CDR3 is made up of 15 amino acids. With 4 bases clipped from V and 4 bases from J, the junction kept 7 bases outside the gene matches.

The sample holds one count of this clone. The gene calls are TRBV28 and TRBJ1-1; D is undetermined. Trimming removed 6 bases from V and 0 bases from J, with 11 bases in between. From germline, CDR1 is MDHEN and CDR2 SYDVKM. The CDR3 has 14 residues. The CDR3 sequence is CASRPPGLNTEAFF. The DNA for the CDR3 is TGTGCCAGCAGGCCCCCAGGCTTGAACACTGAAGCTTTCTTT.

The chain has TRBV5-6 and TRBJ2-7; D is ambiguous. This CDR3 comprises 14 residues. Germline V gene sequence: CDR1 SGHDT, CDR2 YYEEEE. V lost 3 bases and J 1 base, leaving 11 bases between the germline ends. The CDR3 protein is CASSYVQWSYEQYF. For the CDR3, the DNA is TGTGCCAGCAGCTACGTCCAGTGGTCCTACGAGCAGTACTTC.

V and J are TRBV7-8 and TRBJ2-1; TRBD2 agrees at 9 bases. This CDR3 has 16 residues. J was trimmed by 8 bases and V by 2 bases; bases with no gene match: 10. Germline V gene data show CDR1 as SGHVS and CDR2 as FQNEAQ. CDR3 coding DNA: TGTGCCAGCAGCTTATTTAGGCGGGGGGGCCGGGATGAGCAGTTCTTC. This gives the protein CASSLFRRGGRDEQFF.

The chain uses TRBV2 and TRBJ1-5; D unresolved. V was shortened by 5 bases and J by 0 bases, with 8 bases between the two germline ends. The CDR3 is 14 residues long. Germline V gene data show CDR1 as SNHLY and CDR2 as FYNNEI. As DNA, the CDR3 is TGTGCCAGCAGTCAGACATTTAGCAATCAGCCCCAGCATTTT. It codes for CASSQTFSNQPQHF.

This chain links TRBV15 with TRBJ2-2, with 9 bases fitting TRBD1. In germline, CDR1 is LNHNV, CDR2 YYDKDF (reference sequence). CDR3 size: 15 residues. V lost 3 bases, J lost 4 bases, and 3 bases stayed unmatched. CDR3 DNA sequence: TGTGCCACCAGCAGGGGACAGGGTCCCACCGGGGAGCTGTTTTTT. Translated, it gives CATSRGQGPTGELFF.

V gene TRBV20-1 combines with J gene TRBJ1-2; D is perhaps TRBD1 (6 bases). The CDR3 has 12 amino acids. The V end lost 3 bases, the J end lost 6 bases, and 11 bases lay between the germline ends. Germline V gene data show CDR1 as DFQATT and CDR2 as SNEGSKA (reference sequence). The CDR3 nucleotides read TGCAGTGCTAGTAAGGGACACGATGGCTACACCTTC. Amino acid sequence: CSASKGHDGYTF.

The chain recombines TRBV7-9 with TRBJ2-4; D remains ambiguous. The germline gives CDR1 SEHNR, CDR2 FQNEAQ (reference sequence). The germline V and J ends were trimmed by 5 bases and 3 bases, with 11 bases remaining between them. This CDR3 has 14 residues. The CDR3 nucleotides read TGTGCCAGCAGCCCCCACGAACACAAAAACATTCAGTACTTC. Its protein product is CASSPHEHKNIQYF.

V usage is TRBV29-1 and J usage is TRBJ1-2; a weak D match, TRBD1 (5 bases). Trimming shortened V by 2 bases and J by 8 bases, and 12 bases separated the two germline ends. Germline values: CDR1 SQVTM, CDR2 ANQGSEA. The CDR3 loop spans 12 amino acids. The CDR3 sequence is CSVEKGGTGYTF. CDR3 coding DNA: TGCAGCGTTGAAAAGGGAGGGACGGGCTACACCTTC. The variable domain in full, completed from reference TRBV29-1 and TRBJ1-2, reads SAVISQKPSRDICQRGTSLTIQCQVDSQVTMMFWYRQQPGQSLTLIATANQGSEATYESGFVIDKFPISRPNLTFSTLTVSNMSPEDSSIYLCSVEKGGTGYTFGSGTRLTVV.

The chain recombines TRBV4-3 with TRBJ2-1, with D tentatively TRBD2 (5 bases). Deletions cut 0 bases from V and 6 bases from J, with 15 bases between. Germline CDR1 reads LGHNA; CDR2 reads YSLEER. The CDR3 runs to 16 residues. CDR3 sequence: CASSQDPSPTSNEQFF. The DNA for the CDR3 is TGCGCCAGCAGCCAAGATCCAAGCCCTACTAGCAATGAGCAGTTCTTC.

This clone occurred once. The V and J genes are TRBV3-1 (or the pseudogene TRBV3-2) and TRBJ1-4, with D possibly TRBD1 on 6 matching bases. Germline V lookup: CDR1 LGHDT, CDR2 YNNKEL (reference sequence). This CDR3 spans 14 amino acids. Trimming pared 3 bases from V and 9 bases from J, leaving 14 bases between. CDR3 sequence (DNA): TGTGCCAGCAGCCACCCTACAGGGATTCAAAAACTGTTTTTT. Residues: CASSHPTGIQKLFF.

This rearrangement joins TRBV5-1 to TRBJ1-5, with a weak D call TRBD1 (6 bases). Germline CDR1 and CDR2: SGHRS and YFSETQ. The V and J ends lost 4 bases and 6 bases respectively, with 20 bases between them. The CDR3 covers 16 residues. The CDR3 loop reads CASSPRPNRDGQPQHF. The CDR3 nucleotides are TGCGCCAGCAGCCCTCGGCCCAACAGGGATGGTCAGCCCCAGCATTTT.

This rearrangement joins TRBV27 to TRBJ1-2; 7 bases fit TRBD1. V lost 7 bases to trimming and J lost 3 bases; unmatched junction nucleotides: 14. Per the germline V gene, CDR1 is MNHEY and CDR2 is SMNVEV (reference sequence). The CDR3 is 16 amino acids. The CDR3 DNA reads as TGTGCCAGCACCCCGACAGGGCCCTTGGTTGACTATGGCTACACCTTC. It specifies CASTPTGPLVDYGYTF.

J is TRBJ1-1 and V is TRBV27; possible D gene TRBD1, 5 bases. The germline V gene encodes CDR1 MNHEY and CDR2 SMNVEV (reference sequence). The germline V and J ends were trimmed by 3 bases and 7 bases, with 12 bases remaining between them. CDR3 length equals 13 residues. The CDR3 is CASSFAGQDEAFF. CDR3 coding DNA: TGTGCCAGCAGTTTTGCAGGGCAGGATGAAGCTTTCTTT.

The V and J genes are TRBV28 and TRBJ2-6; 11 nucleotides match TRBD2. The CDR3 runs 19 residues. With 3 bases clipped from V and 0 bases from J, the junction kept 7 bases outside the gene matches. Germline lookup yields CDR1 MDHEN and CDR2 SYDVKM. CDR3 DNA sequence: TGTGCCAGCAGTTTCCCCGGGACTAGCGGTAACTCTGGGGCCAACGTCCTGACTTTC. This translates into CASSFPGTSGNSGANVLTF.

J is TRBJ1-1 and V is TRBV6-2 or TRBV6-3, with 9 positions matching TRBD1. J lost 3 bases, V lost 2 bases, and 10 bases had no gene match. The V gene's germline CDR1 is MNHEY and CDR2 SVGEGT. This CDR3 is built from 17 residues. The CDR3 loop reads CASSYPALGQGDTEAFF. As DNA, the CDR3 is TGTGCCAGCAGTTACCCTGCTTTGGGACAGGGTGACACTGAAGCTTTCTTT.

This clone has only one observation. The V gene is TRBV30, the J gene TRBJ2-5; D possibly corresponds to TRBD2 (6 bases). This CDR3 is built from 14 residues. Trimming removed 0 bases from V and 5 bases from J, with 13 bases in between. Germline loops: CDR1 GTSNPN, CDR2 SVGIG (reference sequence). The CDR3 reads CAWSVLAGGETQYF. The DNA for the CDR3 is TGTGCCTGGAGTGTACTAGCTGGTGGTGAGACCCAGTACTTC.

This clone was detected only a few times. This rearrangement joins TRBV5-1 to TRBJ2-1, with D possibly TRBD2 on 6 matching bases. Germline CDR1 SGHRS, CDR2 YFSETQ. CDR3 size: 14 residues. V lost 3 bases, J lost 4 bases, and 11 bases lay in between. In DNA form, the CDR3 reads TGCGCCAGCAGCTCGGGGACTGAGTACAATGAGCAGTTCTTC. Residues: CASSSGTEYNEQFF.

On this clone: Other DNA sequences in this sample translate to the same CDR3. The chain links TRBV24-1 to TRBJ2-5; TRBD2 agrees at 10 bases. The V segment lost 6 bases and the J segment 5 bases; nucleotides outside the gene matches: 2. This CDR3 has 13 amino acids. Looked up from germline, CDR1 is KGHDR and CDR2 is SFDVKD. CDR3 sequence reads: CATSLAGEETQYF. The CDR3 bases are TGTGCCACCAGTCTAGCGGGAGAGGAGACCCAGTACTTC.

The V gene is TRBV7-8, the J gene TRBJ1-1; D possibly corresponds to TRBD1 (6 bases). The CDR3 covers 13 residues. CDR1 is SGHVS and CDR2 is FQNEAQ in the germline V gene. The ends were cut back, 5 bases at V and 4 bases at J, with 11 bases in the middle. CDR3 DNA: TGTGCCAGCAGCGAACAGGGATTCACTGAAGCTTTCTTT. It is translated as CASSEQGFTEAFF.

The chain is built from TRBV19 and TRBJ2-1, with 11 bases that match TRBD2. The CDR3 is made up of 15 amino acids. With 5 bases clipped from V and 4 bases from J, the junction kept 4 bases outside the gene matches. Germline assignment: CDR1 LNHDA and CDR2 SQIVND (reference sequence). Written as DNA, the CDR3 is TGTGCCAGTAGTCTAGCGGGGGGAGTATACAATGAGCAGTTCTTC. Its protein is CASSLAGGVYNEQFF.